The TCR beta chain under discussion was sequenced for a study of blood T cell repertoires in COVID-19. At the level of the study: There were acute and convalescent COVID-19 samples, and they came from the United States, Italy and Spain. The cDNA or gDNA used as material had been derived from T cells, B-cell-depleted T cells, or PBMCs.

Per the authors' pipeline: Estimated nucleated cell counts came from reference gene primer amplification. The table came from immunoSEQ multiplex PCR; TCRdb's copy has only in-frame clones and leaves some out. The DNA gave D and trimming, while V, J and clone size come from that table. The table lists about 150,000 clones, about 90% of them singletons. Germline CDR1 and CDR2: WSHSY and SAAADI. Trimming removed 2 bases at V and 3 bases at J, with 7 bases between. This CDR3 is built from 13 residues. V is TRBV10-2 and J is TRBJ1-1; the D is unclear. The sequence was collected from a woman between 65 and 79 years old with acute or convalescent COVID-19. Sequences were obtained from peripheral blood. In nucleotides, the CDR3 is TGCGCCAGCAGTGAGAACACGTACACTGAAGCTTTCTTT. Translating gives CASSENTYTEAFF.